This T cell receptor (delta chain) is drawn from a study of gamma-delta T cells after stem cell transplantation. TCRdb re-analyzed the RT-PCR reads via CATT. The data contain under 7,000 delta-chain clones, approximately 10% of them singletons. Trimming at V came to 0 bases and at J to 9 bases, leaving 17 bases not matched to a gene. The CDR3 sequence is 17 residues long. Germline assignment: CDR1 GEAIGNYY and CDR2 EKD. This clone ranks as medium-sized. Within the sample, other DNA sequences also encode this same CDR3. The sample was gamma-delta T cells. V is TRDV2 and J is TRDJ1, with TRDD3 identical over 8 bases. This receptor was taken from a human donor. It is not recorded whose cells these are; they may come from a transplant donor. Written as DNA, the CDR3 is TGTGCCTGTGACACCGTAGATCCGACGAAGGGGATACATGAACTCATCTTT. It yields the protein CACDTVDPTKGIHELIF.